The 16 T cell receptor beta chains presented below share a single source sample, sequenced in a study of cytomegalovirus exposure and HLA in healthy donors. This PCR relied on a set of 60 Vbeta primers and 13 Jbeta primers. Data came from immunoSEQ multiplex PCR; TCRdb stores just in-frame clones and leaves some out. The sample contains approximately 80,000 clones, 74% of which appear only once. The sample was PBMCs. Receptors originate from a man aged 25-45 years in good health and CMV-seropositive.

This sequence joins TRBV2 and TRBJ1-2; D might be TRBD1 (6 bases). V shed 2 bases and J shed 4 bases, with 14 bases lying between them. The germline V gene encodes CDR1 SNHLY and CDR2 FYNNEI. CDR3 length: 15 residues. The CDR3 bases are TGTGCCAGCAGTGAAATGAACAGGGTCGGCTATGGCTACACCTTC. Encoded protein: CASSEMNRVGYGYTF.

The V and J genes are TRBV7-9 and TRBJ2-5, with 13 nucleotides matching TRBD2. The CDR3 length is 17 residues. After removal of 1 base from V and 5 bases from J, the junction contained 7 bases not matched to a gene. From germline, CDR1 is SEHNR and CDR2 FQNEAQ (reference sequence). The CDR3 protein is CASSLGTSGRGVETQYF. The DNA of the CDR3 is TGTGCCAGCAGCTTAGGGACTAGCGGGAGAGGTGTTGAGACCCAGTACTTC.

The J gene is TRBJ1-2, the V gene TRBV19, with 9 nucleotides matching TRBD1. With 8 bases clipped from V and 8 bases from J, the junction kept 15 bases outside the gene matches. The CDR3 has 15 amino acids. Germline CDR1 and CDR2: LNHDA and SQIVND (reference sequence). The CDR3 DNA reads TGTGCCAGTGGAAGACAGGGGGAGTCCTCGGCAGGCTACACCTTC. Translation: CASGRQGESSAGYTF.

The V call is TRBV7-3, the J call TRBJ2-5, with TRBD2 identical over 11 bases. From germline, CDR1 is SGHTA and CDR2 FQGTGA. This CDR3 contains 15 residues. J was trimmed by 4 bases and V by 5 bases; bases with no gene match: 6. For the CDR3, the DNA is TGTGCCAGCAGCCGTAGCGGGGGGGGCTCAGAGACCCAGTACTTC. Translated: CASSRSGGGSETQYF.

This chain links TRBV7-9 with TRBJ1-2; D is uncertain. V lost 5 bases to trimming and J lost 4 bases, with 11 bases between them. The CDR3 is 13 residues long. Germline V gives CDR1 SEHNR, CDR2 FQNEAQ (reference sequence). The CDR3 sequence: CASSDRVLYGYTF. CDR3 DNA sequence: TGTGCCAGCAGCGACCGGGTACTCTATGGCTACACCTTC. The full variable domain, its missing parts supplied by reference TRBV7-9 and TRBJ1-2, is DTGVSQNPRHKITKRGQNVTFRCDPISEHNRLYWYRQTLGQGPEFLTYFQNEAQLEKSRLLSDRFSAERPKGSFSTLEIQRTEQGDSAMYLCASSDRVLYGYTFGSGTRLTVV.

The chain is built from TRBV9 and TRBJ1-1; D call uncertain. The germline V and J ends were trimmed by 0 bases and 4 bases, with 10 bases remaining between them. Germline CDR1 is SGDLS and CDR2 is YYNGEE. The CDR3 covers 14 residues. The CDR3 sequence is CASSVAEVSTEAFF. CDR3 in DNA: TGTGCCAGCAGCGTAGCGGAGGTGAGCACTGAAGCTTTCTTT.

The chain carries TRBV27 and TRBJ2-7; 7 nucleotides align to TRBD2. Germline V gene data show CDR1 as MNHEY and CDR2 as SMNVEV (reference sequence). V trimming: 7 bases; J trimming: 4 bases; junction bases outside the gene matches: 13. The CDR3 loop spans 15 amino acids. DNA of the CDR3: TGTGCCAGCACGGGCGGGAGAGGGTTGGTGTACGAGCAGTACTTC. It yields the protein CASTGGRGLVYEQYF.

This clone has only a few counts. The V gene is TRBV6-5, the J gene TRBJ1-1, with D tentatively TRBD1 (5 bases). The CDR3 has 14 amino acids. The germline V and J ends were trimmed by 5 bases and 4 bases, with 14 bases remaining between them. The germline V gene has CDR1 MNHEY and CDR2 SVGAGI. The CDR3: CASSPGLVGTEAFF. As DNA, the CDR3 is TGTGCCAGCAGTCCGGGACTCGTGGGCACTGAAGCTTTCTTT.

The rearrangement joins TRBV19 to TRBJ1-1; 7 bases fit TRBD1. V was pared by 6 bases and J by 3 bases, with 7 bases of the junction left unmatched. The germline V gene has CDR1 LNHDA and CDR2 SQIVND (reference sequence). This CDR3 has 14 residues. CDR3 sequence (DNA): TGTGCCAGTAGGGTGGACAGGAGGGACACTGAAGCTTTCTTT. Protein product: CASRVDRRDTEAFF.

In this sample, this clone turned up once. This sequence joins TRBV7-8 and TRBJ2-7; perhaps TRBD2 as D (5 bases). Germline CDR1 SGHVS, CDR2 FQNEAQ. Trimming stripped 1 base from V and 7 bases from J, with 11 bases between. This CDR3 has 13 amino acids. In DNA form, the CDR3 reads TGTGCCAGCAGCTTAGGCCGGGAATATGAGCAGTACTTC. Its protein is CASSLGREYEQYF.

The chain couples TRBV29-1 to TRBJ2-3; TRBD2 aligns across 12 bases. Germline CDR1 is SQVTM and CDR2 is ANQGSEA. Losses at the gene ends were 2 bases for V and 8 bases for J; bases not matched to a gene: 5. This CDR3 comprises 14 residues. The CDR3 DNA follows: TGCAGCGTTGAACTAGCGGGAGGGACGGGTACGCAGTATTTT. Translation: CSVELAGGTGTQYF.

The chain is built from TRBV9 and TRBJ2-1, with D unresolved. The V end was cut by 0 bases, the J end by 4 bases, with 8 bases between. Germline assignment: CDR1 SGDLS and CDR2 YYNGEE. This CDR3 region has 14 residues. The CDR3 nucleotides read TGTGCCAGCAGCGTAGAGAACAATTACAATGAGCAGTTCTTC. Translating gives CASSVENNYNEQFF.

This chain joins TRBV7-3 and TRBJ2-1, with 8 positions matching TRBD2. The CDR3 length is 14 residues. Germline-derived CDR1 and CDR2 are SGHTA and FQGTGA. V lost 3 bases, J lost 10 bases, and 8 bases stayed unmatched. Here the CDR3 reads CASSFTPGGAEQFF. CDR3 sequence (DNA): TGTGCCAGCAGCTTCACCCCGGGGGGGGCGGAGCAGTTCTTC.

The V and J genes are TRBV30 and TRBJ1-3, with D tentatively TRBD1 (6 bases). The CDR3 length is 19 residues. Per germline, CDR1 GTSNPN and CDR2 SVGIG (reference sequence). Trimming cost V 0 bases and J 4 bases, with 25 bases left between them. The CDR3 nucleotides are TGTGCCTGGAGTGTAAAGCGAGGGGGTGATTTATTTTGGGGAAACACCATATATTTT. Encoded protein: CAWSVKRGGDLFWGNTIYF.

The chain has TRBV11-1 and TRBJ2-1, with D possibly being TRBD1 (8 bases). Germline CDR1 SGHAT, CDR2 FQDESV (reference sequence). The CDR3 totals 14 residues. V shed 5 bases and J shed 8 bases, with 16 bases lying between them. Written as DNA, the CDR3 is TGTGCCAGCAGCCACGGACAGGGAGGGGATGAGCAGTTCTTC. This sequence encodes CASSHGQGGDEQFF.

The V and J genes are TRBV2 and TRBJ2-3; D might be TRBD2 (7 bases). CDR3 length equals 14 residues. In germline, CDR1 is SNHLY, CDR2 FYNNEI. With 8 bases removed from V and 4 bases from J, the gap between germline ends came to 16 bases. CDR3 in amino acids: CASGQRSGADTQYF. In DNA form, the CDR3 reads TGTGCCAGCGGACAGCGGAGCGGGGCAGATACGCAGTATTTT. Full variable domain (missing parts from reference TRBV2 and TRBJ2-3): EPEVTQTPSHQVTQMGQEVILRCVPISNHLYFYWYRQILGQKVEFLVSFYNNEISEKSEIFDDQFSVERPDGSNFTLKIRSTKLEDSAMYFCASGQRSGADTQYFGPGTRLTVL.